This T cell receptor (beta chain) was captured in a study of blood T cell repertoires in COVID-19 (dated by TCRdb to about 2020). Some background on the complete study: Samples covering the acute and convalescent phases of COVID-19 were provided by collaborators in the United States, Italy and Spain. Samples came from the ongoing ImmuneRACE study (first 160 participants) plus 1,254 subjects from 6 global collaborators. Where available, HLA class I and class II types were taken from metadata supplied by the sample provider and were not determined by assay-based typing. The dataset comprised deeply sampled blood TCRbeta repertoires from subjects exposed to, actively infected with, or recovered from COVID-19. The sample metadata nearly always contained a de-identified subject ID, COVID-19 status, age in years and sex. The material from the prospective study consisted of cDNA or gDNA derived from T cells, B-cell-depleted T cells, or PBMCs. The repertoires were released in a freely available public database meant as a resource for research on the immune response to SARS-CoV-2. What the work shows at the level of the full study, not this receptor alone: Clinical and demographic metadata were provided uncurated, with the amount varying by source and participant.

Whole blood was collected in K2EDTA tubes by collaborating institutions according to the institutions' own protocols. For TCRbeta analysis, collaborator samples were shipped as frozen whole blood, as isolated PBMCs, or as DNA extracted from either sample type. TCRbeta CDR3 regions were amplified from genomic DNA using the immunoSEQ Assay, a bias-controlled multiplex PCR. From the authors' description of their analysis: Within the assay, amplification of reference gene primers was used to estimate how many nucleated cells each sample contained. Sequence reads were collapsed and filtered to measure the absolute abundance of every unique TCRbeta CDR3 rearrangement. For each sample, productive Simpson clonality was calculated as the square root of Simpson's diversity index across productive rearrangements. Here the immuneACCESS table is served through TCRdb, limited to in-frame sequences with V and J called. Missing clones are a known gap in these copies; in checked studies unresolved V genes cover under half, and the rest lacks a known reason. V and J calls and clone size are those listed in that table; D and trimming were worked out from the DNA. Present in this sample are 29,000 or so clones, around 91% of which were seen just once. About 9.4% of the sample rests with the top ten.

This clone is judged large (0.1 to 1%). The antigen it recognizes is unknown. No much larger clone exists at a distance of one base, and base qualities are not known. Cut back by 5 bases and 8 bases, the V and J ends lie 16 bases apart. From its cysteine to its phenylalanine, the CDR3 spans 14 amino acids. The CDR3 DNA has 42 bases and is translated from base 1. The CDR1 and CDR2 encoded by the germline V gene are SGHVS and FQNEAQ. The sequencing sample was made of peripheral blood. The sequence derives from a man aged 55 to 69 with acute or convalescent COVID-19. The sequence links TRBV7-8 to TRBJ1-5; TRBD1 might be the D gene, on 6 matching bases. CDR3 loop: CASSPRTEREPQHF. The DNA reads as follows: TGTGCCAGCAGCCCTAGGACAGAAAGGGAGCCCCAGCATTTT.